The 13 T cell receptor beta chains given below trace back to one sample, sequenced in a study of radiotherapy plus CTLA-4 blockade in lung cancer. Method: immunoSEQ multiplex PCR; TCRdb's copy keeps in-frame clones and lacks some. The data show more than 75,000 clones, roughly 80% seen once. Sequencing was performed on peripheral blood, taken from a patient treated with radiotherapy plus ipilimumab. The receptor source for this set is a human donor with non-small cell lung cancer that progressed on radiotherapy plus ipilimumab.

The chain links TRBV10-3 to TRBJ2-3; TRBD1 is a possible D gene (6 bases). This CDR3 spans 16 amino acids. CDR1 ENHRY and CDR2 SYGVKD come from the germline V gene. V dropped 6 bases and J dropped 0 bases, with 16 bases sitting between them. CDR3 protein: CAISDQGKPSTDTQYF. DNA for the CDR3: TGTGCCATCAGCGACCAGGGGAAGCCTAGCACAGATACGCAGTATTTT.

The rearrangement uses TRBV5-1 and TRBJ2-1, with D perhaps TRBD2 (5 bases). The germline V gene encodes CDR1 SGHRS and CDR2 YFSETQ. The CDR3 has 15 amino acids. The ends were cut back, 1 base at V and 7 bases at J, with 15 bases in the middle. The CDR3 reads CASSLSSGFMNEQFF. The CDR3 nucleotides are TGCGCCAGCAGCTTGAGTTCGGGGTTCATGAATGAGCAGTTCTTC.

This rearrangement joins TRBV19 to TRBJ1-2, with D possibly matching TRBD1 (6 bases). CDR3 length: 15 amino acids. Trimming cost V 2 bases and J 1 base, with 11 bases left between them. CDR1 and CDR2 (germline): LNHDA, SQIVND (reference sequence). The CDR3 bases are TGTGCCAGTAGTATAAGAGGACAGAGTAACTATGGCTACACCTTC. It specifies CASSIRGQSNYGYTF.

This chain joins TRBV5-6 and TRBJ2-3; either TRBD1 or TRBD2 may fit D (5 bases each). This CDR3 spans 14 amino acids. V lost 0 bases to trimming and J lost 3 bases, with 8 bases between them. CDR1 is SGHDT, CDR2 YYEEEE, per germline. The CDR3 region is CASSLGGKTDTQYF. The CDR3 DNA is TGTGCCAGCAGCTTGGGGGGGAAGACAGATACGCAGTATTTT.

V and J are TRBV2 and TRBJ2-7, with TRBD2 as a possible D gene (5 bases). V was pared by 4 bases and J by 0 bases, with 16 bases between. The CDR3 loop spans 16 amino acids. Per the germline V gene, CDR1 is SNHLY and CDR2 is FYNNEI. The DNA of the CDR3 is TGTGCCAGCAGTGTTGTCCACGGGGTGAGCTCCTACGAGCAGTACTTC. This encodes CASSVVHGVSSYEQYF.

The chain uses TRBV5-1 and TRBJ1-1; D possibly corresponds to TRBD1 (5 bases). V was cut by 0 bases and J by 3 bases, with 12 bases left in between. Germline V gene data show CDR1 as SGHRS and CDR2 as YFSETQ. The CDR3 spans 15 residues. As DNA, the CDR3 is TGCGCCAGCAGCTTGGAGCCCTCGGGGGACACTGAAGCTTTCTTT. Encoded protein: CASSLEPSGDTEAFF. Supplemented by reference TRBV5-1 and TRBJ1-1, the full variable domain reads KAGVTQTPRYLIKTRGQQVTLSCSPISGHRSVSWYQQTPGQGLQFLFEYFSETQRNKGNFPGRFSGRQFSNSRSEMNVSTLELGDSALYLCASSLEPSGDTEAFFGQGTRLTVV.

The chain recombines TRBV18 with TRBJ1-1; D is unresolved. The CDR3 has 13 residues. With 4 bases removed from V and 3 bases from J, the gap between germline ends came to 9 bases. Per the germline V gene, CDR1 is KGHSH and CDR2 is LQKENI. CDR3 residues: CASSQSTDTEAFF. As DNA, the CDR3 is TGTGCCAGCTCACAGTCAACAGACACTGAAGCTTTCTTT.

V and J are TRBV10-2 and TRBJ2-3, with no clear D. This CDR3 region has 11 residues. Between the trimmed V and J ends, which lost 4 bases and 14 bases, there was a span of 13 bases. CDR1 WSHSY and CDR2 SAAADI come from the germline V gene. Here the CDR3 DNA reads TGCGCCAGCAGTGTAGGCCAGAGAGGGTATTTT. It is translated as CASSVGQRGYF.

The sample holds a few counts of this clone. The chain employs TRBV9 and TRBJ2-7; TRBD1 or TRBD2 may be the D gene (5 bases each). The CDR3 extends over 14 amino acids. Germline assignment: CDR1 SGDLS and CDR2 YYNGEE. Trimming pared 0 bases from V and 6 bases from J, leaving 13 bases between. CDR3 coding DNA: TGTGCCAGCAGCGTAGGGGGACGCAGCATCGAGCAGTACTTC. Its translation: CASSVGGRSIEQYF.

The rearrangement joins TRBV5-4 to TRBJ1-4; 9 bases fit TRBD1. The CDR3 consists of 15 residues. V trimming: 4 bases; J trimming: 8 bases; junction bases outside the gene matches: 9. Germline V gene data show CDR1 as SGHNT and CDR2 as YYREEE (reference sequence). The CDR3 spells CASSLRTGAGEKLFF. CDR3 nucleotides: TGTGCCAGCAGCCTAAGGACAGGGGCAGGAGAAAAACTGTTTTTT.

This clone has a handful of counts. This chain uses TRBV6-5 with TRBJ2-7, with 9 positions matching TRBD1. After removal of 1 base from V and 6 bases from J, the junction contained 7 bases not matched to a gene. CDR1 and CDR2 from the germline V gene are MNHEY and SVGAGI. There are 15 residues in the CDR3. This CDR3 reads CASSYLGQGSFEQYF. CDR3 nucleotide sequence: TGTGCCAGCAGTTACTTGGGACAGGGTTCTTTCGAGCAGTACTTC.

The chain employs TRBV11-2 and TRBJ2-7, with 8 nucleotides matching TRBD1. The V and J ends lost 5 bases and 1 base, in that order; junction bases with no gene match: 7. The CDR3 totals 15 residues. The V gene's germline CDR1 is SGHAT and CDR2 FQNNGV. CDR3 protein: CASSPSGQGSYEQYF. The CDR3 DNA reads as TGTGCCAGCAGCCCGAGCGGACAGGGATCCTACGAGCAGTACTTC.

The chain is built from TRBV6-6 and TRBJ2-5; D is undetermined. The germline gives CDR1 MNHNY, CDR2 SVGAGI (reference sequence). V lost 6 bases, J lost 5 bases, and 10 bases lay in between. The CDR3 sequence is 12 residues long. Here the CDR3 DNA reads TGTGCCAGCAGCCTAATGGGGGAGACCCAGTACTTC. Its translation is CASSLMGETQYF.